A single sample gave rise to the 11 T cell receptor beta chains below, sequenced in a study of T-cell memory formation after mild COVID-19. MiXCR, applied by TCRdb to the 5' RACE reads, yields one record per CDR3 protein. The sample carries a few hundred thousand distinct CDR3 sequences, 15% to 20% recorded once. The sequenced material came from PBMCs or a T cell subset sorted from them (not recorded which). These receptors were taken from a man between 18 and 29 years old who had mild COVID-19 (a few samples of this study predate the infection). Cell type and time point are not known.

This clonotype was picked up many times. The CDR3: CASSPGLAGGEQYF. As DNA, the CDR3 is TGTGCCAGCTCACCGGGACTAGCGGGGGGCGAGCAGTACTTC. The chain joins TRBV18 to TRBJ2-7, with 15 bases that match TRBD2. From germline, CDR1 is KGHSH and CDR2 LQKENI. The V segment lost 3 bases and the J segment 6 bases; nucleotides outside the gene matches: 0. This CDR3 has 14 amino acids.

CDR3 DNA sequence: TGTGCCAGCATTCAGGGTGGCACTGAAGCTTTCTTT. Protein product: CASIQGGTEAFF. This chain uses TRBV6-1 with TRBJ1-1, with D tentatively TRBD1 (5 bases). This CDR3 comprises 12 residues. Germline assignment: CDR1 MNHNS and CDR2 SASEGT. Trimming removed 7 bases from V and 4 bases from J, with 10 bases in between.

The chain links TRBV30 to TRBJ2-3; the D gene is possibly TRBD1 (6 bases). Trimming stripped 4 bases from V and 2 bases from J, with 16 bases between. The CDR3 extends over 15 amino acids. CDR1 and CDR2 (germline): GTSNPN, SVGIG (reference sequence). The CDR3 loop is CAWIGPGVYTDTQYF. DNA for the CDR3: TGTGCCTGGATCGGTCCAGGGGTTTACACAGATACGCAGTATTTT.

This clonotype has just a few counts. This chain connects TRBV6-2 or TRBV6-3 to TRBJ2-7; D is undetermined. The ends were cut back, 4 bases at V and 6 bases at J, with 16 bases in the middle. Germline-derived CDR1 and CDR2 are MNHEY and SVGEGT. There are 14 residues in the CDR3. CDR3 residues: CASSLIWPSGEQYV. CDR3 sequence (DNA): TGTGCCAGCAGTTTAATTTGGCCATCGGGCGAGCAGTACGTC.

The table lists this clonotype with a few counts. This chain uses TRBV12-3 or TRBV12-4 with TRBJ1-6; D remains ambiguous. The CDR3 consists of 14 residues. The germline V and J ends were trimmed by 3 bases and 10 bases, with 13 bases remaining between them. CDR3 in amino acids: CASSFEGLESPLHF. In DNA, the CDR3 is TGTGCCAGCAGTTTCGAGGGTTTAGAATCACCCCTCCACTTT.

The chain links TRBV6-5 to TRBJ1-6; 7 bases fit TRBD1. Germline trimming cut 0 bases from V and 10 bases from J; bases unmatched to any gene: 6. Germline V lookup: CDR1 MNHEY, CDR2 SVGAGI. The CDR3 totals 15 residues. The DNA for the CDR3 is TGTGCCAGCAGTTACTCGGCAGGGGGTCAATCACCCCTCCACTTT. Its protein product is CASSYSAGGQSPLHF.

This chain joins TRBV6-2 or TRBV6-3 and TRBJ2-4, with a tentative D call TRBD1 (5 bases). The V end lost 2 bases, the J end lost 7 bases, and 9 bases lay between the germline ends. Germline-derived CDR1 and CDR2 are MNHEY and SVGEGT. This CDR3 has 13 residues. The DNA for the CDR3 is TGTGCCAGCAGTTACCGGACACCGAACATTCAGTACTTC. It specifies CASSYRTPNIQYF.

V is TRBV2 and J is TRBJ2-4; the D is unclear. Trimming stripped 1 base from V and 0 bases from J, with 4 bases between. The CDR3 covers 14 residues. CDR1 and CDR2 from the germline V gene are SNHLY and FYNNEI. The CDR3 is CASSEEQAKNIQYF. The CDR3 DNA is TGTGCCAGCAGTGAAGAGCAAGCCAAAAACATTCAGTACTTC. Looking up the rest from reference TRBV2 and TRBJ2-4 gives the full variable domain: EPEVTQTPSHQVTQMGQEVILRCVPISNHLYFYWYRQILGQKVEFLVSFYNNEISEKSEIFDDQFSVERPDGSNFTLKIRSTKLEDSAMYFCASSEEQAKNIQYFGAGTRLSVL.

The gene calls are TRBV4-1 and TRBJ2-5; D is ambiguous. The V gene lost 4 bases and the J gene lost 5 bases, with 11 bases spanning the gap. Germline V gives CDR1 MGHRA, CDR2 YSYEKL. CDR3 length: 13 amino acids. This CDR3 reads CASSPIGRETQYF. For the CDR3, the DNA is TGCGCCAGCAGCCCAATAGGGCGGGAGACCCAGTACTTC.

V is TRBV29-1 and J is TRBJ2-5; tentatively, D is TRBD1 or TRBD2 (5 bases each). CDR1 is SQVTM and CDR2 is ANQGSEA in the germline V gene. The V and J ends lost 7 bases and 2 bases respectively, with 20 bases between them. The CDR3 consists of 15 residues. The CDR3 region is CSALSRDGLQETQYF. In DNA, the CDR3 is TGCAGCGCTCTCTCCCGGGACGGGTTACAAGAGACCCAGTACTTC.

This rearrangement joins TRBV5-1 to TRBJ2-5; 11 positions agree with TRBD2. This CDR3 contains 15 residues. The germline CDR1 and CDR2 sequences are SGHRS and YFSETQ. V was clipped by 3 bases and J by 2 bases; unmatched bases: 3. The chain's CDR3 is CASSSGLAAQETQYF. In DNA form, the CDR3 reads TGCGCCAGCAGCTCGGGACTAGCGGCTCAAGAGACCCAGTACTTC.